What follows are 2 T cell receptor beta chains derived from one specimen sequenced in a study of blood T cell repertoires in COVID-19 (dated by TCRdb to 2018 to 2020). Library prep was done by the immunoSEQ multiplex PCR assay. Here the immuneACCESS table is served through TCRdb, limited to in-frame sequences with V and J called. Missing clones are a known gap in these copies; in checked studies unresolved V genes cover under half, and the rest lacks a known reason. For this sample there are approximately 240,000 clones; 82% appear just once. In total, the top ten clones hold approximately 4.9% of the sample. The sequencing sample was made of peripheral blood. Receptors originate from a woman older than 75 with active or convalescent COVID-19.

This clone was detected only a few times. The chain carries TRBV4-1 and TRBJ1-3, with D perhaps matching TRBD1 (5 bases). Germline-derived CDR1 and CDR2 are MGHRA and YSYEKL. The V gene lost 0 bases and the J gene lost 4 bases, with 13 bases spanning the gap. The CDR3 is 16 residues long. The DNA for the CDR3 is TGCGCCAGCAGCCAAGATGTAAGGGGAAGAGGAAACACCATATATTTT. Translating it yields CASSQDVRGRGNTIYF.

The rearrangement uses TRBV7-2 and TRBJ2-5, with D maybe TRBD2 (5 bases). Trimming stripped 3 bases from V and 2 bases from J, with 13 bases between. This CDR3 is 15 amino acids long. Germline V gene sequence: CDR1 SGHTA, CDR2 FQGNSA. The CDR3 DNA follows: TGTGCCAGCAGCTTCGCCCAGCGGTTACAAGAGACCCAGTACTTC. Its translation: CASSFAQRLQETQYF.